The clone carrying this T cell receptor (beta chain) was seen ten or more times. This specimen comes from a study of Graves' ophthalmopathy and Graves' hyperthyroidism. For repertoire sequencing, the TCR beta CDR3 regions were amplified from RNA transcripts. First-round RT-PCR employed HTBI primers, with a second-round multiplex PCR after it. One entry per CDR3 protein, called by TCRdb with MiXCR from the multiplex PCR reads. The profile shows about 700,000 distinct CDR3 sequences, just over 40% of them singletons. Ophthalmopathy cases showed moderate-to-severe activity, scoring CAS ≥3 and NOSPECS ≥4, with duration under 3 months. Pregnant or lactating patients and those with other autoimmune diseases or uncontrolled infections were excluded. The CDR3 loop spans 14 amino acids. Germline V CDR1 and CDR2: MGHDK, SYGVNS. Deletions cut 7 bases from V and 4 bases from J, with 16 bases between.

Sequencing was carried out using peripheral blood. The TCR sequence derives from an adult man with Graves' ophthalmopathy. The chain employs TRBV25-1 and TRBJ1-2; D unresolved. Written as DNA, the CDR3 is TGTGCCAGCAACTTGTTACACCATGGCTATGGCTACACCTTC. It translates to CASNLLHHGYGYTF.